The text below deals with one TCR beta chain. The CDR3 is 16 residues long. V was pared by 5 bases and J by 4 bases, with 18 bases between. Germline V gives CDR1 SGHVS, CDR2 FQNEAQ. These data belong to a study of blood T cell repertoires in COVID-19. As for the study in general: The origin of the acute and convalescent COVID-19 samples was the United States, Italy and Spain. PBMCs, B-cell-depleted T cells, or T cells were the source of the cDNA or gDNA that made up the material.

How the authors handled the data: Researchers report that nucleated cell counts were estimated from reference gene primer amplification. Clones were sequenced by immunoSEQ multiplex PCR, and TCRdb holds only the in-frame ones, with some missing. V and J calls plus clone size are reproduced from that table; the DNA served to infer D and trimming. The sample has about 330,000 clones; roughly nine tenths are singletons. The specimen sequenced was PBMCs or T cells enriched from blood (not recorded which). The sequence was obtained from a woman younger than 45 who had recovered from COVID-19. The V call is TRBV7-8, the J call TRBJ1-5; D is possibly TRBD1 (5 bases). The CDR3 nucleotides are TGTGCCAGCAGCGAACGCGGGGGGGACGGTAATCAGCCCCAGCATTTT. The encoded protein is CASSERGGDGNQPQHF.